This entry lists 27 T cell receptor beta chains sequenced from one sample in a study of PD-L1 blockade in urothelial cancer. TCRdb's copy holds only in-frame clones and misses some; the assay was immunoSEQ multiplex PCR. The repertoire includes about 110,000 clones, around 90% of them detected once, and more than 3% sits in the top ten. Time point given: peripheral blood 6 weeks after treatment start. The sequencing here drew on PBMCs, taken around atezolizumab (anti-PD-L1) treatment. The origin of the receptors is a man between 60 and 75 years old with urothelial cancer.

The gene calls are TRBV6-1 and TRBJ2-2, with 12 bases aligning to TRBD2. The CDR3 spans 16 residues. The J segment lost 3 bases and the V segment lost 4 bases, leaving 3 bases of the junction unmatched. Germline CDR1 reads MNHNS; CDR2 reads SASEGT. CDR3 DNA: TGTGCCAGCAGTGCGACTAGCGGGAGCGACACCGGGGAGCTGTTTTTT. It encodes CASSATSGSDTGELFF.

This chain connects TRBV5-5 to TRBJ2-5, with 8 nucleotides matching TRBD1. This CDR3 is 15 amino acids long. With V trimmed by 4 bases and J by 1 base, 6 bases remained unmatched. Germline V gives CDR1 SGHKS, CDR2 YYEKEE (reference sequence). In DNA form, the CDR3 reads TGTGCCAGCAGCCGACAGGGGATGGCCCAAGAGACCCAGTACTTC. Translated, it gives CASSRQGMAQETQYF. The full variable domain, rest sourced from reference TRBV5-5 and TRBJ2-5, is DAGVTQSPTHLIKTRGQQVTLRCSPISGHKSVSWYQQVLGQGPQFIFQYYEKEERGRGNFPDRFSARQFPNYSSELNVNALLLGDSALYLCASSRQGMAQETQYFGPGTRLLVL.

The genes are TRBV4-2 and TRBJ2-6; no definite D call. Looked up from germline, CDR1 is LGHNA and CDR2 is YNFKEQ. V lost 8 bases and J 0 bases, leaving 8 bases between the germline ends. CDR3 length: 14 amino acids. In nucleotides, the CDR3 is TGTGCCAGCTCTCCCGGCTCTGGGGCCAACGTCCTGACTTTC. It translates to CASSPGSGANVLTF.

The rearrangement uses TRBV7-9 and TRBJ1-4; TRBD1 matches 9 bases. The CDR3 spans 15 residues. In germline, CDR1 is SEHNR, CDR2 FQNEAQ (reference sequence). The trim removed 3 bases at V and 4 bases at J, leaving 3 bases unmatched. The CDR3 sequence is CASSLGGQGNEKLFF. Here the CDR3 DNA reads TGTGCCAGCAGCTTGGGGGGACAGGGTAATGAAAAACTGTTTTTT.

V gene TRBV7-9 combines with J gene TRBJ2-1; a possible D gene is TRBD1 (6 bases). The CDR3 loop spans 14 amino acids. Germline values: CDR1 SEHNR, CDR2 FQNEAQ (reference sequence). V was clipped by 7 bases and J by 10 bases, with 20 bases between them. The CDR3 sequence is CASTDRRRQEEQFF. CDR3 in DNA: TGTGCCAGCACGGACCGGAGGAGACAGGAGGAGCAGTTCTTC.

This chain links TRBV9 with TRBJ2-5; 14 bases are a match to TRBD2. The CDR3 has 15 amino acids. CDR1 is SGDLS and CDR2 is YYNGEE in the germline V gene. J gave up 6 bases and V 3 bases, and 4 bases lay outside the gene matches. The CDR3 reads CASSAGLAGEQTQYF. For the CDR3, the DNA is TGTGCCAGCAGCGCGGGACTAGCGGGAGAACAGACCCAGTACTTC.

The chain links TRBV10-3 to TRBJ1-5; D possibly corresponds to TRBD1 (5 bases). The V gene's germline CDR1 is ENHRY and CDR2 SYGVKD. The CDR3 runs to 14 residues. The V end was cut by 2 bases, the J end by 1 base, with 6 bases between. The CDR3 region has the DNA TGTGCCATCAGTGAGCAGGGAAGCAATCAGCCCCAGCATTTT. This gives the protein CAISEQGSNQPQHF.

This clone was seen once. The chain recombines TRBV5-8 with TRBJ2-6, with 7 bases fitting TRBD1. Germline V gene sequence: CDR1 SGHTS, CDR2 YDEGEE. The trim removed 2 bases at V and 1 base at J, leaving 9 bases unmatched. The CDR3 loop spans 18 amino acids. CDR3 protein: CASSFRTGLYSGANVLTF. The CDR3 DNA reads TGTGCCAGCAGCTTTCGGACAGGCCTATATTCTGGGGCCAACGTCCTGACTTTC. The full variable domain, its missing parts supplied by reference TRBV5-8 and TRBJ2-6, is EAGVTQSPTHLIKTRGQQATLRCSPISGHTSVYWYQQALGLGLQFLLWYDEGEERNRGNFPPRFSGRQFPNYSSELNVNALELEDSALYLCASSFRTGLYSGANVLTFGAGSRLTVL.

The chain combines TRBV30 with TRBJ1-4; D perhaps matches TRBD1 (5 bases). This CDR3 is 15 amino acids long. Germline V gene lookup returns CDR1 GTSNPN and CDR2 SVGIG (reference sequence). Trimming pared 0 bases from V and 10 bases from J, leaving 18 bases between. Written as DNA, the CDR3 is TGTGCCTGGAGTGTAGGGGCCGGGTTAATGGGAAAACTGTTTTTT. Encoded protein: CAWSVGAGLMGKLFF.

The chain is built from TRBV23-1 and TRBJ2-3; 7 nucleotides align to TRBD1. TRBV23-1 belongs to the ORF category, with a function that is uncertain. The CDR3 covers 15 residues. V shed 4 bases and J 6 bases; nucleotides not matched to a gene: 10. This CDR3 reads CASSPQGPEPDTQYF. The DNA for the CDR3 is TGCGCCAGCAGTCCACAGGGGCCGGAGCCGGATACGCAGTATTTT.

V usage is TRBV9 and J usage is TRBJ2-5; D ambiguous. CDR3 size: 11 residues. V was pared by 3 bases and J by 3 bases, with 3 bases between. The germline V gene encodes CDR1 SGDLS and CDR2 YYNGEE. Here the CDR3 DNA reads TGTGCCAGCAGCGCCGAAGAGACCCAGTACTTC. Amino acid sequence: CASSAEETQYF. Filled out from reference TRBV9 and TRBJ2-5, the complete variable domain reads DSGVTQTPKHLITATGQRVTLRCSPRSGDLSVYWYQQSLDQGLQFLIQYYNGEERAKGNILERFSAQQFPDLHSELNLSSLELGDSALYFCASSAEETQYFGPGTRLLVL.

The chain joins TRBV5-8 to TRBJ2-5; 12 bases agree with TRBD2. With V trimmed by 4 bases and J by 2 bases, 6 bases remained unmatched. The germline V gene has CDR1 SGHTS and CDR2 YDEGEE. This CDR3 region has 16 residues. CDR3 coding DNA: TGTGCCAGCAGCCCCTGGACTAGCGGGAAGCAAGAGACCCAGTACTTC. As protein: CASSPWTSGKQETQYF.

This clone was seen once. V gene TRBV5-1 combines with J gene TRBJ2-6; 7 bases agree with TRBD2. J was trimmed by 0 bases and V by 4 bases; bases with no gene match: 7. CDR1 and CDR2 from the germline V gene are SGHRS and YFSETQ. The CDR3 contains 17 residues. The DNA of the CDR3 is TGCGCCAGCAGCCACTGGCGGGGGAGCTCTGGGGCCAACGTCCTGACTTTC. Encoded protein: CASSHWRGSSGANVLTF.

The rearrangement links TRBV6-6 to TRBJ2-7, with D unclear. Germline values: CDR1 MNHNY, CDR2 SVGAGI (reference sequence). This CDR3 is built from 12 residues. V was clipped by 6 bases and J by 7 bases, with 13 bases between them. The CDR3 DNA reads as TGTGCCAGCAGCCGGCAGGCTAATGAGCAGTACTTC. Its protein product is CASSRQANEQYF.

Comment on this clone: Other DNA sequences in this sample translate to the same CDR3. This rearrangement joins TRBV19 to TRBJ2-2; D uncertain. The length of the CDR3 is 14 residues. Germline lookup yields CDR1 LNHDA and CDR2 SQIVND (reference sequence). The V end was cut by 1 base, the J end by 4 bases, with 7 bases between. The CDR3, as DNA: TGTGCCAGTAGTATAGGTTCGGGCACCGGGGAGCTGTTTTTT. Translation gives CASSIGSGTGELFF.

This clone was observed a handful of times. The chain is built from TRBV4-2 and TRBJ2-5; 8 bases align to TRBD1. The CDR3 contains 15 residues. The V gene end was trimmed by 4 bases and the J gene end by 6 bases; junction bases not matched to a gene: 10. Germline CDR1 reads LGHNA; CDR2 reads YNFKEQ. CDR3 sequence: CASSLRNTGGQTQYF. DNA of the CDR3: TGTGCCAGCAGCCTTCGGAACACAGGGGGTCAGACCCAGTACTTC.

Here the CDR3 DNA reads TGTGCCAGCAGCCTACTAGCGGGGAACTACAATGAGCAGTTCTTC. This codes for CASSLLAGNYNEQFF. The chain couples TRBV6-6 to TRBJ2-1, with TRBD2 matching over 10 bases. With V trimmed by 6 bases and J by 3 bases, 5 bases remained unmatched. The CDR3 totals 15 residues. Germline CDR1 and CDR2: MNHNY and SVGAGI (reference sequence).

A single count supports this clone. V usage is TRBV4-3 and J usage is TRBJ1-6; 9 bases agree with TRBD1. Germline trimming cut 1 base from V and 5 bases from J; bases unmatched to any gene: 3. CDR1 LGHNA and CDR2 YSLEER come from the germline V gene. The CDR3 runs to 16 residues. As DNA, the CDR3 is TGCGCCAGCAGCCAAGGTACAGGGGGCGATAATTCACCCCTCCACTTT. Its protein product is CASSQGTGGDNSPLHF.

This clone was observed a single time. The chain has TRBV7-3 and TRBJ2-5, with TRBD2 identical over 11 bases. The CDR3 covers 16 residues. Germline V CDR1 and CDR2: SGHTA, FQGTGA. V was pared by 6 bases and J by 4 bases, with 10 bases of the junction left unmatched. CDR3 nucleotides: TGTGCCAGCAGATTAGCGGGAGGGCCCTCCGGAGAGACCCAGTACTTC. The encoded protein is CASRLAGGPSGETQYF.

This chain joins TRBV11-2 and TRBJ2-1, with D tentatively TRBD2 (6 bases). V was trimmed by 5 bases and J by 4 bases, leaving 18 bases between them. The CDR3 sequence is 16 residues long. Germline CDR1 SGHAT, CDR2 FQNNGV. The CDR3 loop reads CASSPPGAGIYNEQFF. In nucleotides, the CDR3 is TGTGCCAGCAGCCCGCCCGGAGCGGGCATTTACAATGAGCAGTTCTTC.

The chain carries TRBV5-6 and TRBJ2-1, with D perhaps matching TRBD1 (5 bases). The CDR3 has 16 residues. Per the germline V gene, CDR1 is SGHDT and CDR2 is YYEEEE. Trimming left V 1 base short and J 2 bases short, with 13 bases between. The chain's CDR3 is CASSLLSGSTYNEQFF. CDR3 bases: TGTGCCAGCAGCTTGCTGTCAGGGTCAACCTACAATGAGCAGTTCTTC. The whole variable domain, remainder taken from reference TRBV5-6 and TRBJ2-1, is DAGVTQSPTHLIKTRGQQVTLRCSPKSGHDTVSWYQQALGQGPQFIFQYYEEEERQRGNFPDRFSGHQFPNYSSELNVNALLLGDSALYLCASSLLSGSTYNEQFFGPGTRLTVL.

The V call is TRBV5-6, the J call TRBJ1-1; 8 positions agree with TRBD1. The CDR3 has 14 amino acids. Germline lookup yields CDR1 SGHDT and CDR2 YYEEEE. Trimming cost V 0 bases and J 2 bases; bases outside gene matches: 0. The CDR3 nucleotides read TGTGCCAGCAGCTTGGCAGGGGGCAACACTGAAGCTTTCTTT. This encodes CASSLAGGNTEAFF.

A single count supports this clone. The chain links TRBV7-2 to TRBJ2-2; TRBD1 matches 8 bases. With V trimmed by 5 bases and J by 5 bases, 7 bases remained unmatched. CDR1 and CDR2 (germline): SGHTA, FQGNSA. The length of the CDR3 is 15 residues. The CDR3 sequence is CASSRDRLRTGELFF. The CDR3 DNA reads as TGTGCCAGCAGCCGGGACAGGCTCCGAACCGGGGAGCTGTTTTTT.

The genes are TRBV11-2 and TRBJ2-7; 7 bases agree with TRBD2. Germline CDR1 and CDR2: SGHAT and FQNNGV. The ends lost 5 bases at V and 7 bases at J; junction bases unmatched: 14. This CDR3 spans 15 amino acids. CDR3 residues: CASSRRASGRREQYF. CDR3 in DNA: TGTGCCAGCAGCCGTAGGGCTAGCGGTAGGAGAGAGCAGTACTTC.

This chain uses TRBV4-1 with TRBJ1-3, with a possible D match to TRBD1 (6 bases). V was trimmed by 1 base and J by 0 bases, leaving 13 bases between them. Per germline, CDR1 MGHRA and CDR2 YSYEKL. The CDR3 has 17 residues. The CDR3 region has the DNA TGCGCCAGCAGCCAAGTAGTCGGACAGCCCTCTGGAAACACCATATATTTT. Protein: CASSQVVGQPSGNTIYF.

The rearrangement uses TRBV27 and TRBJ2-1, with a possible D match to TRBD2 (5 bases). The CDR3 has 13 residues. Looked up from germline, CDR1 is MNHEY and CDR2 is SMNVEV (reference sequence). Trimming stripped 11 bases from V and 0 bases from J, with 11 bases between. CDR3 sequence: CASRRGSYNEQFF. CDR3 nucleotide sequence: TGTGCCTCCAGACGGGGCTCCTACAATGAGCAGTTCTTC.

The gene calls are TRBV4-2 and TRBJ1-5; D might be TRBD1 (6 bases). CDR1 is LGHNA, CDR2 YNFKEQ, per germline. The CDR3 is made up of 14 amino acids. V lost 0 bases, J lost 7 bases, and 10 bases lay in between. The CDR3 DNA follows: TGTGCCAGCAGCCAAGAGGGGGACACCCAGCCCCAGCATTTT. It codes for CASSQEGDTQPQHF.